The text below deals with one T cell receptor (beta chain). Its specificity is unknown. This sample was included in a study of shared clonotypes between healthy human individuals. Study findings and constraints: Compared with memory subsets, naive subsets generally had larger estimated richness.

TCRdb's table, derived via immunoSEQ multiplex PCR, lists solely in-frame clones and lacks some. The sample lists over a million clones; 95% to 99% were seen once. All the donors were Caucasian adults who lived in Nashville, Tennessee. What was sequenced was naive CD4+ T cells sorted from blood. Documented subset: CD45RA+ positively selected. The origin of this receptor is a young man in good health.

The CDR3 nucleotides read TGTGCCATCAGTGATACAGGGCGGGTAGGGTACGAGCAGTACTTC. It encodes CAISDTGRVGYEQYF. V usage is TRBV10-3 and J usage is TRBJ2-7; tentatively, D is TRBD1 (6 bases). V was shortened by 3 bases and J by 4 bases, with 16 bases between the two germline ends. CDR3 length equals 15 residues. CDR1 is ENHRY, CDR2 SYGVKD, per germline.